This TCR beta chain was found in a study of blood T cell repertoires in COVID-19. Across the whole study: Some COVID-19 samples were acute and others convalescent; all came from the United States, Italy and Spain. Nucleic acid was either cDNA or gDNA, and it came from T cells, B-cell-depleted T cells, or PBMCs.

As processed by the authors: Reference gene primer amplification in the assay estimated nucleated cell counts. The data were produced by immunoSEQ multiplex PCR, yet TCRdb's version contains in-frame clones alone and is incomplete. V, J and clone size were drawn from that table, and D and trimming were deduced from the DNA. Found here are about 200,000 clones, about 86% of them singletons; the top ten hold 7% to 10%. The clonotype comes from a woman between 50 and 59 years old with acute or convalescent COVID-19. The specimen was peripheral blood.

This CDR3 reads CASSAPGTGGAGYGYTF. In DNA, the CDR3 is TGTGCCAGCAGTGCCCCCGGGACAGGGGGCGCGGGCTATGGCTACACCTTC. The chain uses TRBV28 and TRBJ1-2; 12 bases are a match to TRBD1. The V gene's germline CDR1 is MDHEN and CDR2 SYDVKM. CDR3 length: 17 amino acids. V was clipped by 5 bases and J by 4 bases; unmatched bases: 11.